These T cell receptor beta chains were read from a single sample in a study of cytomegalovirus exposure and HLA in healthy donors. Assay: immunoSEQ multiplex PCR; the TCRdb copy retains only in-frame clones and omits some. The table records more than 100,000 clones, 72% of them present only once. Sequencing was performed on PBMCs. These receptors originate from a man in his fifties or sixties in good health and CMV-seropositive. Each CDR3 is given with its conserved first and last residue. A D gene is named only where the DNA matches it firmly. Size values are once, few and many counts, or a class for expanded clones, and some rows have none.

D gene: TRBD1
V gene: TRBV7-9
J gene: TRBJ1-1
clone size: once
CDR3 DNA: TGTTCCAGCAGCTTAGCGACAGGGGAAGGCACTGAAGCTTTCTTT
CDR3 protein: CSSSLATGEGTEAFF

D gene: -
V gene: TRBV5-5
J gene: TRBJ1-2
clone size: few
CDR3 DNA: TGTGCCAGCAGCCAAGATCTCGGAGGGGTCGAGGGCTACACCTTC
CDR3 protein: CASSQDLGGVEGYTF

D gene: -
V gene: TRBV4-1
J gene: TRBJ1-2
clone size: -
CDR3 DNA: TGCGCCAGCAGCCAAGATACAGCCCGGTATGGCTACACCTTC
CDR3 protein: CASSQDTARYGYTF

D gene: TRBD1
V gene: TRBV11-2
J gene: TRBJ1-3
clone size: -
CDR3 DNA: TGTGCCAGCAGCTTGGACCGGGACAGGGGCGGCACCATATATTTT
CDR3 protein: CASSLDRDRGGTIYF

D gene: -
V gene: TRBV5-5
J gene: TRBJ2-2
clone size: few
CDR3 DNA: TGTGCCAGCAGTTCGCCGCCTGGGGCGGGAAACACCGGGGAGCTGTTTTTT
CDR3 protein: CASSSPPGAGNTGELFF

D gene: TRBD1
V gene: TRBV6-1
J gene: TRBJ1-2
clone size: -
CDR3 DNA: TGTGCCAGCATATTAAACAGGGGCGACTATGGCTACACCTTC
CDR3 protein: CASILNRGDYGYTF

D gene: TRBD1
V gene: TRBV19
J gene: TRBJ1-2
clone size: -
CDR3 DNA: TGTGCCAGTAGTGAAAGACAGGGGGACTATGGCTACACCTTC
CDR3 protein: CASSERQGDYGYTF

D gene: -
V gene: TRBV21-1
J gene: TRBJ2-2
clone size: -
CDR3 DNA: TGTGCCAGCAGCAAAGCCTCCGCGCTTCTCCAGGAAGGCACCGGGGAGCTGTTTTTT
CDR3 protein: CASSKASALLQEGTGELFF

D gene: -
V gene: TRBV27
J gene: TRBJ1-2
clone size: -
CDR3 DNA: TGTGCCAGCAGTTTAAAGGGAGCGAGCTATGGCTACACCTTC
CDR3 protein: CASSLKGASYGYTF

D gene: -
V gene: TRBV6-5
J gene: TRBJ1-3
clone size: -
CDR3 DNA: TGTGCCAGCAGGTTGGACAGAACTGGAAACACCATATATTTT
CDR3 protein: CASRLDRTGNTIYF

D gene: -
V gene: TRBV5-5
J gene: TRBJ1-1
clone size: -
CDR3 DNA: TGTGCCAGCAGCGCCCAAGCGGGGGGGTTGGGGACTGAAGCTTTCTTT
CDR3 protein: CASSAQAGGLGTEAFF

D gene: TRBD2
V gene: TRBV19
J gene: TRBJ2-1
clone size: -
CDR3 DNA: TGTGCCAGTAGCACCGGGACTAGCGGGATTACGGCGCAGTTCTTC
CDR3 protein: CASSTGTSGITAQFF

D gene: TRBD1
V gene: TRBV18
J gene: TRBJ1-2
clone size: few
CDR3 DNA: TGTGCCAGCTCACCGGACAGGGGGGATGGCTACACCTTC
CDR3 protein: CASSPDRGDGYTF

D gene: TRBD1
V gene: TRBV29-1
J gene: TRBJ2-5
clone size: -
CDR3 DNA: TGCAGCGGTAGGGACAGGGGGCCACAAGAGACCCAGTACTTC
CDR3 protein: CSGRDRGPQETQYF

D gene: -
V gene: TRBV5-1
J gene: TRBJ2-7
clone size: -
CDR3 DNA: TGCGCCAGCAGCTCAGAACTCTCGACAGGCTACGAGCAGTACTTC
CDR3 protein: CASSSELSTGYEQYF

D gene: TRBD1
V gene: TRBV6-6
J gene: TRBJ1-2
clone size: -
CDR3 DNA: TGTGCCAGCAGTTACCCAGAGGGGGCCTCATATGGCTACACCTTC
CDR3 protein: CASSYPEGASYGYTF

D gene: -
V gene: TRBV7-9
J gene: TRBJ2-7
clone size: -
CDR3 DNA: TGTGCCAGCAGCTCCCCCAACGAGCAGTACTTC
CDR3 protein: CASSSPNEQYF

D gene: -
V gene: TRBV11-3
J gene: TRBJ2-1
clone size: once
CDR3 DNA: TGTGCCAGCAGCCGAGACTCGAACAATGAGCAGTTCTTC
CDR3 protein: CASSRDSNNEQFF

D gene: -
V gene: TRBV5-6
J gene: TRBJ2-1
clone size: -
CDR3 DNA: TGTGCCAGCAGCTTGGTAGTACAGGGTCATGAGCAGTTCTTC
CDR3 protein: CASSLVVQGHEQFF

D gene: -
V gene: TRBV12-5
J gene: TRBJ2-7
clone size: -
CDR3 DNA: TGTGCTAGTGGTCCGTCGGGGTACGAGCAGTACTTC
CDR3 protein: CASGPSGYEQYF

D gene: TRBD1
V gene: TRBV2
J gene: TRBJ2-7
clone size: -
CDR3 DNA: TGTGCCAGCAGTGTAAGGACAGGCGAGCAGTACTTC
CDR3 protein: CASSVRTGEQYF

D gene: TRBD1
V gene: TRBV2
J gene: TRBJ2-1
clone size: once
CDR3 DNA: TGTGCCAGCAGTGGGACAGGGGACAATGAGCAGTTCTTC
CDR3 protein: CASSGTGDNEQFF

D gene: -
V gene: TRBV28
J gene: TRBJ1-3
clone size: few
CDR3 DNA: TGTGCCAGCAGACAGACAGGTCCCGTCTCTGGAAACACCATATATTTT
CDR3 protein: CASRQTGPVSGNTIYF

D gene: -
V gene: TRBV19
J gene: TRBJ1-2
clone size: -
CDR3 DNA: TGTGCCAGTAGTATACCACAGGGAAAAGGCTACACCTTC
CDR3 protein: CASSIPQGKGYTF

D gene: -
V gene: TRBV13
J gene: TRBJ2-1
clone size: -
CDR3 DNA: TGTGCCAGCAGCCAATCCGTGGCCCGGACGGGGAATGAGCAGTTCTTC
CDR3 protein: CASSQSVARTGNEQFF

D gene: TRBD2
V gene: TRBV4-1
J gene: TRBJ2-4
clone size: once
CDR3 DNA: TGCGCCAGCAGCCAAGATTACCTAGCGGCTTCGGAAAACATTCAGTACTTC
CDR3 protein: CASSQDYLAASENIQYF

D gene: TRBD1
V gene: TRBV4-1
J gene: TRBJ1-4
clone size: -
CDR3 DNA: TGCGCCAGCCAACAGGGGGACGTGTATGAAAAACTGTTTTTT
CDR3 protein: CASQQGDVYEKLFF

D gene: TRBD1
V gene: TRBV7-8
J gene: TRBJ1-4
clone size: few
CDR3 DNA: TGTGCCAGCAGCCTCGACAGGGGAGGGATTGCGGAAAAACTGTTTTTT
CDR3 protein: CASSLDRGGIAEKLFF

D gene: TRBD1
V gene: TRBV6-5
J gene: TRBJ2-2
clone size: -
CDR3 DNA: TGTGCCAGCAGTGCAAACAGGGGAAGCGGGGAGCTGTTTTTT
CDR3 protein: CASSANRGSGELFF

D gene: TRBD1
V gene: TRBV10-2
J gene: TRBJ1-5
clone size: few
CDR3 DNA: TGCGCCAGCAGTAGACAGGGAGACCAGCCCCAGCATTTT
CDR3 protein: CASSRQGDQPQHF

D gene: TRBD2
V gene: TRBV7-8
J gene: TRBJ2-1
clone size: few
CDR3 DNA: TGTGCCAGCAGTGGCGCGGGGGGTGAGCAGTTCTTC
CDR3 protein: CASSGAGGEQFF

D gene: -
V gene: TRBV7-2
J gene: TRBJ2-1
clone size: -
CDR3 DNA: TGTGCCAGCAGCTTTGGTCAACTGCGGTTCTTC
CDR3 protein: CASSFGQLRFF

D gene: -
V gene: TRBV11-3
J gene: TRBJ2-1
clone size: once
CDR3 DNA: TGTGCCAGCAGCTTAGATTTCGACTCGCAGTTCTTC
CDR3 protein: CASSLDFDSQFF

D gene: TRBD1
V gene: TRBV5-1
J gene: TRBJ1-1
clone size: -
CDR3 DNA: TGCGCCAGCAGGGGGGGACAGGGTGAAGCTTTCTTT
CDR3 protein: CASRGGQGEAFF

D gene: TRBD1
V gene: TRBV7-9
J gene: TRBJ2-3
clone size: -
CDR3 DNA: TGTTCCAGCAGCTTAGGAATACTACACCAGGGGGGCACAGATACGCAGTATTTT
CDR3 protein: CSSSLGILHQGGTDTQYF

D gene: TRBD2
V gene: TRBV7-2
J gene: TRBJ2-1
clone size: -
CDR3 DNA: TGTGCCAGCAGCTTAGGGGGGGGACTCCCAGAAGGTAAGCAGTTCTTC
CDR3 protein: CASSLGGGLPEGKQFF

D gene: TRBD2
V gene: TRBV9
J gene: TRBJ2-3
clone size: -
CDR3 DNA: TGTGCCAGCAGTCGGGGAAGTAGCGGGCCCAGCACAGATACGCAGTATTTT
CDR3 protein: CASSRGSSGPSTDTQYF

D gene: -
V gene: TRBV7-7
J gene: TRBJ2-5
clone size: -
CDR3 DNA: TGTGCTAGCAGCTTAGCAGGGGTAGAGACCCAGTACTTC
CDR3 protein: CASSLAGVETQYF

D gene: -
V gene: TRBV5-1
J gene: TRBJ2-5
clone size: few
CDR3 DNA: TGCGCCAGCAGCTCGGGACTCGGTAGGGAGACCCAGTACTTC
CDR3 protein: CASSSGLGRETQYF

D gene: -
V gene: TRBV9
J gene: TRBJ1-3
clone size: -
CDR3 DNA: TGTGCCAGCAGCGTAGGGGCAGCCTCTGGAAACACCATATATTTT
CDR3 protein: CASSVGAASGNTIYF

D gene: -
V gene: TRBV7-2
J gene: TRBJ1-3
clone size: -
CDR3 DNA: TGTGCCAGCAGCCTCAGCGCCAACTCTGGAAACACCATATATTTT
CDR3 protein: CASSLSANSGNTIYF

D gene: TRBD1
V gene: TRBV27
J gene: TRBJ1-1
clone size: -
CDR3 DNA: TGTGCCAGCAGTTCCGAGACAGGGGCTGTAGTAACTGAAGCTTTCTTT
CDR3 protein: CASSSETGAVVTEAFF

D gene: TRBD1
V gene: TRBV29-1
J gene: TRBJ1-2
clone size: -
CDR3 DNA: TGCAGCGGGGGGACAGGGGAAGGCTACACCTTC
CDR3 protein: CSGGTGEGYTF

D gene: -
V gene: TRBV29-1
J gene: TRBJ1-5
clone size: -
CDR3 DNA: TGCAGCGTTGTGACGGGGAGCAATCAGCCCCAGCATTTT
CDR3 protein: CSVVTGSNQPQHF

D gene: TRBD1
V gene: TRBV4-1
J gene: TRBJ2-5
clone size: few
CDR3 DNA: TGCGCCAGCAGCTTACCGGACAGGGATGGAGAGACCCAGTACTTC
CDR3 protein: CASSLPDRDGETQYF

D gene: TRBD1
V gene: TRBV29-1
J gene: TRBJ1-2
clone size: -
CDR3 DNA: TGCAGCGTTGGGGCACAGGGGAGCGCGTATGGCTACACCTTC
CDR3 protein: CSVGAQGSAYGYTF

D gene: TRBD1
V gene: TRBV7-2
J gene: TRBJ1-1
clone size: -
CDR3 DNA: TGTGCCAGCAGTATTAGACAGGGCTCTCCACTAGGTGCTTTCTTT
CDR3 protein: CASSIRQGSPLGAFF

D gene: TRBD1
V gene: TRBV29-1
J gene: TRBJ2-2
clone size: -
CDR3 DNA: TGCAGCGTTAGGGACAGCCTAACCGGGGAGCTGTTTTTT
CDR3 protein: CSVRDSLTGELFF

D gene: -
V gene: TRBV6-1
J gene: TRBJ2-3
clone size: -
CDR3 DNA: TGTGCCAGCAGTGACGCGGCGGGGTTTGGTTATGCAGATACGCAGTATTTT
CDR3 protein: CASSDAAGFGYADTQYF

D gene: TRBD1
V gene: TRBV2
J gene: TRBJ2-7
clone size: few
CDR3 DNA: TGTGCCAGCAGCCTCACCCGGGACAGCTACGAGCAGTACTTC
CDR3 protein: CASSLTRDSYEQYF